The sample holds many counts of the clone carrying this TCR beta chain. Template-switch 5'RACE cDNA synthesis added a 10-nucleotide unique molecular identifier. TCRdb analysed the 5' RACE reads with MiXCR anew, one entry per CDR3 protein. Altogether approximately 50,000 distinct CDR3 sequences are present, roughly 8.3% being singletons, with the ten largest covering about 1.9%. The V gene's germline CDR1 is SGHTA and CDR2 FQGNSA. CDR3 length: 15 amino acids. Trimming took off 3 bases at V and 2 bases at J, with 13 bases between the two ends. Documented time point: longitudinal time-point 3. The entry originates in a study of neurological immune-mediated disorders.

This chain links TRBV7-2 with TRBJ2-5; D ambiguous. Sequencing used PBMCs. This clonotype originated in a woman aged 40-49 years in good health. The chain's CDR3 is CASSLSSRKQETQYF. The CDR3 region has the DNA TGTGCCAGCAGCTTGTCCAGTCGGAAGCAAGAGACCCAGTACTTC.